These 21 T cell receptor beta chains originate from one sample sequenced in a study of blood T cell repertoires in COVID-19. Using immunoSEQ multiplex PCR, the repertoire was profiled, and TCRdb retains in-frame clones only, with some absent. The sample carries fewer than 350,000 clones, around four fifths recorded once. Source material: peripheral blood. The origin of the receptors is a woman aged 50 to 65 with active or convalescent COVID-19.

V and J are TRBV9 and TRBJ2-3, with D possibly TRBD2 on 6 matching bases. Trimming shortened V by 0 bases and J by 4 bases, and 12 bases separated the two germline ends. The CDR3 totals 15 residues. Germline V gives CDR1 SGDLS, CDR2 YYNGEE. The CDR3 DNA reads as TGTGCCAGCAGCGTAGCATCCCGGGAGCCAGATACGCAGTATTTT. Translating gives CASSVASREPDTQYF.

This rearrangement joins TRBV27 to TRBJ1-2; D is uncertain. The CDR3 runs 14 residues. V gave up 0 bases and J gave up 4 bases, with 9 bases separating them. CDR1 is MNHEY, CDR2 SMNVEV, per germline (reference sequence). The CDR3 DNA sequence: TGTGCCAGCAGTTTATCCCCATATAGCTATGGCTACACCTTC. Translation gives CASSLSPYSYGYTF.

V and J are TRBV28 and TRBJ1-2; D perhaps matches TRBD1 (5 bases). Germline CDR1 reads MDHEN; CDR2 reads SYDVKM. V was clipped by 1 base and J by 7 bases, with 16 bases between them. There are 15 residues in the CDR3. For the CDR3, the DNA is TGTGCCAGCAGTTTATTTCTTTCCCAGGGCACTGGCTACACCTTC. This sequence encodes CASSLFLSQGTGYTF.

This clone was picked up a small number of times. The chain's CDR3 is CASSSNYNTGELFF. The CDR3 DNA sequence: TGTGCCAGCAGTTCGAACTATAACACCGGGGAGCTGTTTTTT. This chain connects TRBV27 to TRBJ2-2; no reliable D call. V dropped 4 bases and J dropped 2 bases, with 8 bases sitting between them. Germline values: CDR1 MNHEY, CDR2 SMNVEV (reference sequence). The CDR3 consists of 14 residues.

The CDR3 DNA reads as TGTGCCAGCAGCCCTCGGACAGGGGCCTTTTCGGGCGGGGAGCTGTTTTTT. Translating it yields CASSPRTGAFSGGELFF. V is TRBV9 and J is TRBJ2-2; 9 nucleotides align to TRBD1. This CDR3 region has 17 residues. Germline V gene sequence: CDR1 SGDLS, CDR2 YYNGEE. V was clipped by 4 bases and J by 7 bases; unmatched bases: 14.

The chain uses TRBV6-5 and TRBJ2-4; no clear D gene. Germline values: CDR1 MNHEY, CDR2 SVGAGI. The CDR3 loop spans 13 amino acids. Trimming removed 5 bases at V and 6 bases at J, with 11 bases between. CDR3 nucleotide sequence: TGTGCCAGCAGTACCCTTAGTACAAACATTCAGTACTTC. The encoded protein is CASSTLSTNIQYF.

This clone was counted a few times. The chain employs TRBV10-3 and TRBJ2-2; tentative D call: TRBD2 (6 bases). The length of the CDR3 is 14 residues. V was shortened by 7 bases and J by 1 base, with 10 bases between the two germline ends. In germline, CDR1 is ENHRY, CDR2 SYGVKD. The DNA for the CDR3 is TGTGCCATCAAGGCTAGCGTGAACACCGGGGAGCTGTTTTTT. Translating it yields CAIKASVNTGELFF.

The chain links TRBV7-3 to TRBJ2-2; TRBD2 agrees at 12 bases. Trimming cost V 3 bases and J 4 bases; bases outside gene matches: 6. Germline V gene data show CDR1 as SGHTA and CDR2 as FQGTGA. The CDR3 sequence is 17 residues long. CDR3 region: CASSLLAGGPGTGELFF. CDR3 DNA: TGTGCCAGCAGCTTGCTAGCGGGAGGGCCGGGCACCGGGGAGCTGTTTTTT.

This chain uses TRBV24-1 with TRBJ1-1, with D possibly TRBD1 on 5 matching bases. This CDR3 has 15 amino acids. Germline lookup yields CDR1 KGHDR and CDR2 SFDVKD. The V gene lost 9 bases and the J gene lost 0 bases, with 16 bases spanning the gap. In nucleotides, the CDR3 is TGTGCCACCGCGAAGGGGAGGACCATGAACACTGAAGCTTTCTTT. Translating gives CATAKGRTMNTEAFF.

V gene TRBV5-4 combines with J gene TRBJ2-1; no clear D gene. Trimming took off 4 bases at V and 3 bases at J, with 5 bases between the two ends. Germline V CDR1 and CDR2: SGHNT, YYREEE (reference sequence). The CDR3 spans 12 residues. The CDR3: CASSPNYNEQFF. The CDR3 DNA sequence: TGTGCCAGCAGCCCAAACTACAATGAGCAGTTCTTC.

Only one count was recorded for this clone. The CDR3 DNA follows: TGTGCCAGCAGCCCCCAACCGACAGTGAACACTGAAGCTTTCTTT. It codes for CASSPQPTVNTEAFF. This sequence joins TRBV7-8 and TRBJ1-1; a possible D gene is TRBD1 (5 bases). This CDR3 has 15 residues. Per the germline V gene, CDR1 is SGHVS and CDR2 is FQNEAQ. Between the trimmed V and J ends, which lost 5 bases and 0 bases, there was a span of 13 bases.

The CDR3 loop reads CATAGSGSTDTQYF. DNA of the CDR3: TGTGCCACTGCGGGTAGCGGGAGCACAGATACGCAGTATTTT. J is TRBJ2-3 and V is TRBV10-3, with 7 bases matching TRBD2. CDR3 length equals 14 residues. Losses at the gene ends were 10 bases for V and 0 bases for J; bases not matched to a gene: 7. Germline V gene data show CDR1 as ENHRY and CDR2 as SYGVKD.

This clone is a singleton in its sample. The chain uses TRBV9 and TRBJ1-3; D not certain. The CDR3 is 15 amino acids. Germline-derived CDR1 and CDR2 are SGDLS and YYNGEE. V was clipped by 3 bases and J by 3 bases, with 13 bases between them. CDR3 protein: CASSGAGGVGNTIYF. In nucleotides, the CDR3 is TGTGCCAGCAGCGGGGCCGGCGGGGTTGGAAACACCATATATTTT.

The V gene is TRBV28, the J gene TRBJ1-1; D not resolved. The CDR3 has 12 residues. The ends were cut back, 1 base at V and 2 bases at J, with 2 bases in the middle. The germline V gene encodes CDR1 MDHEN and CDR2 SYDVKM. CDR3 amino acids: CASSLSNTEAFF. CDR3 nucleotide sequence: TGTGCCAGCAGTTTATCTAACACTGAAGCTTTCTTT.

This chain links TRBV2 with TRBJ1-2; no clear D. Germline CDR1 is SNHLY and CDR2 is FYNNEI. The CDR3 length is 15 residues. Deletions cut 6 bases from V and 2 bases from J, with 16 bases between. The CDR3 nucleotides read TGTGCCAGCAGACCGACGGAGGGATTCAACTATGGCTACACCTTC. This translates into CASRPTEGFNYGYTF.

V usage is TRBV28 and J usage is TRBJ1-6; 10 bases match TRBD1. With 6 bases clipped from V and 9 bases from J, the junction kept 14 bases outside the gene matches. The CDR3 consists of 17 residues. Germline loops: CDR1 MDHEN, CDR2 SYDVKM. CDR3 loop: CASRRDRGPGGGSPLHF. The CDR3, as DNA: TGTGCCAGCAGACGGGACAGGGGTCCGGGGGGTGGTTCACCCCTCCACTTT.

The V call is TRBV3-1 (or the pseudogene TRBV3-2), the J call TRBJ2-1, with 11 bases matching TRBD2. With 1 base clipped from V and 9 bases from J, the junction kept 8 bases outside the gene matches. The CDR3 spans 16 residues. CDR1 and CDR2 (germline): LGHDT, YNNKEL (reference sequence). CDR3 nucleotides: TGTGCCAGCAGCCAAGGGGGGGCTAGCGGGAGGATTGAGCAGTTCTTC. Amino acids: CASSQGGASGRIEQFF.

This clone has just one count. The genes are TRBV21-1 and TRBJ2-7; the D call TRBD1 from the table was never checked on the DNA. TRBV21-1 constitutes a pseudogene. This CDR3 comprises 15 residues. In nucleotides, the CDR3 is TGTGCCAGCGCCCGATACCTCGACAGGGGCGGCGAGCAGTACTTC. It translates to CASARYLDRGGEQYF.

This clone is a singleton in its sample. The chain joins TRBV5-1 to TRBJ2-7; 13 nucleotides line up with TRBD2. The CDR3 contains 14 residues. Germline values: CDR1 SGHRS, CDR2 YFSETQ. The J segment lost 4 bases and the V segment lost 4 bases, leaving 2 bases of the junction unmatched. For the CDR3, the DNA is TGCGCCAGCAGCCGGGGACTAGCGGGGTACGAGCAGTACTTC. Translating gives CASSRGLAGYEQYF.

The chain employs TRBV4-1 and TRBJ1-1; TRBD1 is a possible D gene (6 bases). V was shortened by 3 bases and J by 0 bases, with 17 bases between the two germline ends. The CDR3 runs 17 residues. CDR1 and CDR2 from the germline V gene are MGHRA and YSYEKL. CDR3 residues: CASSQTGQGPVNTEAFF. In DNA form, the CDR3 reads TGCGCCAGCAGCCAGACGGGCCAGGGGCCGGTGAACACTGAAGCTTTCTTT.

This chain uses TRBV11-1 with TRBJ2-7, with 10 positions matching TRBD2. Germline CDR1 SGHAT, CDR2 FQDESV (reference sequence). The CDR3 covers 13 residues. The ends lost 5 bases at V and 6 bases at J; junction bases unmatched: 4. CDR3 sequence (DNA): TGTGCCAGCAGCCCCTGGACTAGCGGCGAGCAGTACTTC. The encoded protein is CASSPWTSGEQYF.